A selection of T cell receptor beta chains follows, all from one sample in a study of T cell responses to AZD1222 COVID-19 vaccine. The protocol was immunoSEQ multiplex PCR, while the TCRdb copy is restricted to in-frame clones and leaves out a portion. The sample records approximately 100,000 clones, less than 95% being singletons. The material was peripheral blood, obtained on day 0 of AZD1222 vaccination. The source is an adult in good health. Each CDR3 is given with its conserved first and last residue. A D gene is named only where the DNA matches it firmly. For some rows the clone size is stated as once, few or many, or as a class when expanded; others skip it.

j_gene | d_gene | v_gene | abundance | CDR3aa | CDR3nt
TRBJ2-7 | NA | TRBV30 | once | CAWSVRAVSYEQYF | TGTGCCTGGAGTGTACGGGCGGTCTCCTACGAGCAGTACTTC
TRBJ1-1 | NA | TRBV6-1 | NA | CASSDRALNTEAFF | TGTGCCAGCAGTGACAGGGCCTTGAACACTGAAGCTTTCTTT
TRBJ2-7 | NA | TRBV7-2 | NA | CASSTLRGFNEQYF | TGTGCCAGCAGCACCCTGCGGGGTTTCAACGAGCAGTACTTC
TRBJ1-2 | TRBD1 | TRBV5-4 | NA | CASSLVTGAGYTF | TGTGCCAGCAGCTTGGTGACAGGGGCTGGCTACACCTTC
TRBJ1-6 | NA | TRBV6-5 | NA | CASRRRGRGGSPLHF | TGTGCCAGCAGACGGCGGGGCAGGGGAGGATCACCCCTCCACTTT
TRBJ1-2 | NA | TRBV29-1 | NA | CSVVRTDYGYTF | TGCAGCGTTGTACGGACCGACTATGGCTACACCTTC
TRBJ1-1 | NA | TRBV2 | once | CASRPDPGGTEAFF | TGTGCCAGCCGTCCTGACCCGGGCGGGACTGAAGCTTTCTTT
TRBJ1-2 | NA | TRBV15 | NA | CATSRDRGVYGYTF | TGTGCCACCAGCAGAGATCGGGGTGTGTATGGCTACACCTTC
TRBJ2-5 | TRBD1 | TRBV29-1 | NA | CSVGGGGETQYF | TGCAGCGTTGGAGGGGGCGGAGAGACCCAGTACTTC
TRBJ2-7 | TRBD1 | TRBV5-6 | once | CASSLIRQGRSEQYF | TGTGCCAGCAGCTTGATTCGACAGGGCCGGAGTGAGCAGTACTTC
TRBJ1-1 | NA | TRBV3-1/TRBV3-2 | NA | CASSQVAFGTEAFF | TGTGCCAGCAGCCAAGTCGCATTCGGGACTGAAGCTTTCTTT
TRBJ2-7 | TRBD2 | TRBV18 | NA | CASSPGLAGYEQYF | TGTGCCAGCTCACCGGGACTAGCGGGGTACGAGCAGTACTTC
TRBJ2-1 | TRBD2 | TRBV27 | NA | CASSPGLAGYYEQFF | TGTGCCAGCAGCCCCGGACTAGCGGGGTACTATGAGCAGTTCTTC
TRBJ2-5 | NA | TRBV13 | NA | CASSLWRGRETQYF | TGTGCCAGCAGCTTATGGAGGGGGAGAGAGACCCAGTACTTC
TRBJ1-6 | NA | TRBV5-1 | NA | CASSPGSSYNSPLHF | TGCGCCAGCAGCCCAGGGAGCTCCTATAATTCACCCCTCCACTTT
TRBJ1-6 | NA | TRBV5-1 | NA | CASSLTDNSPLHF | TGCGCCAGCAGCTTGACAGATAATTCACCCCTCCACTTT
TRBJ2-1 | NA | TRBV30 | NA | CAWTFGLSYNEQFF | TGTGCCTGGACGTTTGGGTTGTCCTACAATGAGCAGTTCTTC
TRBJ1-1 | NA | TRBV6-5 | NA | CASSYSVYWSEAFF | TGTGCCAGCAGTTACTCTGTATACTGGTCTGAAGCTTTCTTT
TRBJ2-1 | NA | TRBV11-2 | NA | CASSLALGGYNEQFF | TGTGCCAGCAGCTTAGCCCTAGGGGGGTACAATGAGCAGTTCTTC
TRBJ1-1 | NA | TRBV7-2 | NA | CASSFDPAGTEAFF | TGTGCCAGCAGCTTTGATCCGGCTGGCACTGAAGCTTTCTTT
TRBJ2-7 | NA | TRBV7-9 | NA | CASSGPPTGEQYF | TGTGCCAGCAGTGGCCCCCCGACAGGCGAGCAGTACTTC
TRBJ1-1 | NA | TRBV28 | NA | CASRMVNTEAFF | TGTGCCAGCAGGATGGTGAACACTGAAGCTTTCTTT
TRBJ2-2 | NA | TRBV29-1 | once | CSWTADTGELFF | TGCAGCTGGACAGCCGACACCGGGGAGCTGTTTTTT
TRBJ2-7 | NA | TRBV12-3/TRBV12-4 | NA | CASSSNRVSEQYF | TGTGCCAGCAGCTCAAACAGGGTCAGCGAGCAGTACTTC
TRBJ2-7 | NA | TRBV4-2 | NA | CASSQVEGDPYYEQYF | TGTGCCAGCAGCCAAGTCGAGGGGGACCCATACTACGAGCAGTACTTC
TRBJ2-1 | NA | TRBV3-1/TRBV3-2 | few | CASSQRWAGKNEQFF | TGTGCCAGCAGCCAAAGATGGGCAGGGAAAAATGAGCAGTTCTTC
TRBJ1-4 | NA | TRBV5-1 | once | CASSTAPATNEKLFF | TGCGCCAGCAGCACAGCGCCTGCAACTAATGAAAAACTGTTTTTT